This TCR beta chain stems from a study of OX40 agonist ivuxolimab in advanced cancers. Turning to the study itself: Ivuxolimab, which is an agonistic anti-OX40 (CD134) antibody, was administered to the patients. People who had prior anti-PD-1, anti-PD-L1 or anti-CTLA-4 therapy could take part, and around 43% had some. General study points: Clonal expansion was among the lowest in partial responders at 0.1-3.0 mg/kg, especially CD8+. In general, CD8+ T cells held more expanded clones than CD4+ did, on average.

Germline V gene data show CDR1 as MGHRA and CDR2 as YSYEKL. This CDR3 has 14 residues. V dropped 0 bases and J dropped 2 bases, with 7 bases sitting between them. Data came from immunoSEQ multiplex PCR; TCRdb stores just in-frame clones and leaves some out. In the table there are more than 55,000 clones, 80% to 95% of which are singletons. Concerning this clone: Antigen unknown.

This material consisted of CD4+ or CD8+ T cells sorted from blood, taken in a trial of the OX40 agonist ivuxolimab. The chain combines TRBV4-1 with TRBJ1-1; D uncertain. The sequence was obtained from an adult with an advanced solid tumor such as melanoma, head and neck, liver or kidney cancer. CDR3: CASSQERLNTEAFF. The CDR3 nucleotides are TGCGCCAGCAGCCAAGAACGGCTTAACACTGAAGCTTTCTTT.